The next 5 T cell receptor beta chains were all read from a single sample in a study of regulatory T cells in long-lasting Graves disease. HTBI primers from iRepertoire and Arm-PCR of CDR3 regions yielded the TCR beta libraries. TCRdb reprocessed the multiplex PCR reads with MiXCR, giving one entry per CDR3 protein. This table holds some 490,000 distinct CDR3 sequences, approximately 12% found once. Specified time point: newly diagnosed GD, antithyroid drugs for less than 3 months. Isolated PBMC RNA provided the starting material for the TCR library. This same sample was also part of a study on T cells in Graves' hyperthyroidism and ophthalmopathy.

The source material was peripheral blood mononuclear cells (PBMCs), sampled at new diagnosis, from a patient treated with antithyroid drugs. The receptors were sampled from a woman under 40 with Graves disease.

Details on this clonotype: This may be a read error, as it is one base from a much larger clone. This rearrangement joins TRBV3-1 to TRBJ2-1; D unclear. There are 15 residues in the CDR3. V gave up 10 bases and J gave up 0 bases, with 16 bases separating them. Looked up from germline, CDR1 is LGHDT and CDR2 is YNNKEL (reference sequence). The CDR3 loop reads CATRGSGRSYNEQFF. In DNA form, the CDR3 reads TGTGCCACCAGAGGATCAGGACGCTCCTACAATGAGCAGTTCTTC.

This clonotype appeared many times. The CDR3 loop reads CASSIGQGPEQYF. In DNA form, the CDR3 reads TGTGCCAGCAGCATCGGACAGGGTCCCGAGCAGTACTTC. J is TRBJ2-7 and V is TRBV7-9; 8 bases are shared with TRBD1. Germline V gene sequence: CDR1 SEHNR, CDR2 FQNEAQ (reference sequence). This CDR3 region has 13 residues. J was trimmed by 6 bases and V by 5 bases; bases with no gene match: 6.

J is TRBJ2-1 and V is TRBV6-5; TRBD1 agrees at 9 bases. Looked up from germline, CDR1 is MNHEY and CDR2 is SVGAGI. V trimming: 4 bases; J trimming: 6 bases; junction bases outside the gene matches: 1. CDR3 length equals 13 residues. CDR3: CASSWGQGNEQFF. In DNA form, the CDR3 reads TGTGCCAGCAGTTGGGGACAGGGCAATGAGCAGTTCTTC.

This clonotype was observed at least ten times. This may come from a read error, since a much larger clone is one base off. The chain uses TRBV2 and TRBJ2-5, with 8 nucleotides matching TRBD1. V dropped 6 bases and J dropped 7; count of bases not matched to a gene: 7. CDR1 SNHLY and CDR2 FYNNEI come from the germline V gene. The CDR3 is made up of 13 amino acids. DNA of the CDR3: TGTGCCAGCAGAGACAGGGGTAAAGGGACCCAGTACTTC. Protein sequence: CASRDRGKGTQYF.

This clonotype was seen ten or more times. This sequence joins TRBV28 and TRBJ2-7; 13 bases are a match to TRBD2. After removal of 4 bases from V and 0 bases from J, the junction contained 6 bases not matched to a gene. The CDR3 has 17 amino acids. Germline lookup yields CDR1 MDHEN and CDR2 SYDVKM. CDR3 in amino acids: CASSSGLAGVTSYEQYF. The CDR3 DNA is TGTGCCAGCAGTTCAGGACTAGCGGGAGTAACCTCCTACGAGCAGTACTTC. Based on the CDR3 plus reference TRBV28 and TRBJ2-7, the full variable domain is DVKVTQSSRYLVKRTGEKVFLECVQDMDHENMFWYRQDPGLGLRLIYFSYDVKMKEKGDIPEGYSVSREKKERFSLILESASTNQTSMYLCASSSGLAGVTSYEQYFGPGTRLTVT.